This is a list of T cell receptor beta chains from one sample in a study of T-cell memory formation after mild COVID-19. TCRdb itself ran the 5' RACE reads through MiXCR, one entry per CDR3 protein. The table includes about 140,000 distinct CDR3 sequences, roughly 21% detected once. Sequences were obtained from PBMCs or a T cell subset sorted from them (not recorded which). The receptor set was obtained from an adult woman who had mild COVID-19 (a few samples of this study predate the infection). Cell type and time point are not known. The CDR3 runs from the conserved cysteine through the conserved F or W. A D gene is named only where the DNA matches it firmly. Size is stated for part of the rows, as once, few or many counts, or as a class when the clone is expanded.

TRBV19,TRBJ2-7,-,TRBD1,TGTGCCAGTAGTATCGGGACAGACTTCTACGAGCAGTACTTC,CASSIGTDFYEQYF
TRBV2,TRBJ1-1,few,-,TGTGCCAGCTCGGTCTTGTTCACTGAAGCTTTCTTT,CASSVLFTEAFF
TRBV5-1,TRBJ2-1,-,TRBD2,TGCGCCAGCAAACCTCCCGGGACTAGCGTGAATGAGCAGTTCTTC,CASKPPGTSVNEQFF
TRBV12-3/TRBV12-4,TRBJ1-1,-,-,TGTGCCAGCAGTTGGAGGCCAGGGGTGGCTTTCTTT,CASSWRPGVAFF
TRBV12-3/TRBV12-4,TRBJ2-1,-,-,TGTGCCAGCAGTAGAGAACAGGGTTTGGGATTCTTC,CASSREQGLGFF
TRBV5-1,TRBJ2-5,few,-,TGCGCCAGCAGCTTGATTGTTACGGAGACCCAGTACTTC,CASSLIVTETQYF
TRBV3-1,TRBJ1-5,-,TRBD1,TGTGCCAGCAGCACAGGACAGGGTAGCAATCAGCCCCAGCATTTT,CASSTGQGSNQPQHF
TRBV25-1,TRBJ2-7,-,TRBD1,TGTGCCAGCAGGTGGGGTGGGACAGGGGGATACGAGCAGTACTTC,CASRWGGTGGYEQYF
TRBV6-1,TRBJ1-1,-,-,TGTGCCAGCAGTCTTAAGGGGGGGATGAACACTGAAGCTTTCTTT,CASSLKGGMNTEAFF
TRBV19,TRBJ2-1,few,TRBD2,TGTGCCAGTAGTTCCTGGACTAGTGGTGAGCAGTTCTTC,CASSSWTSGEQFF
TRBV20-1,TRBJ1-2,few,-,TGCAGTGCTGAACAGAGAGGGGGCTATGGCTACACCTTC,CSAEQRGGYGYTF
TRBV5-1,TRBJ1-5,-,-,TGCGCCAGCAGCTTGGGAGGGGGAAATGGTCAGCCCCAGCATTTT,CASSLGGGNGQPQHF
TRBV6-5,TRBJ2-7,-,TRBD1,TGTGCCAGCAGGCGGGGGACAGGGGGCTCATCCTACGAGCAGTACTTC,CASRRGTGGSSYEQYF
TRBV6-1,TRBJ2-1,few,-,TGTGCCAGCAGCGCGACAAATGAGCAGTTCTTC,CASSATNEQFF
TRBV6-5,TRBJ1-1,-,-,TGTGCCAGCAGTTTCAGACCCTCCATGAACACTGAAGCTTTCTTT,CASSFRPSMNTEAFF
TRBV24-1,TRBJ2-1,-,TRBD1,TGTGCCACCAGTGATTTGGACAGGGGGCCCAATGAGCAGTTCTTC,CATSDLDRGPNEQFF
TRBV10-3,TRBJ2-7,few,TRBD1,TGTGCCATCAGTGAGTCGTGGGACAGGGACTACGAGCAGTACTTC,CAISESWDRDYEQYF